This T cell receptor (beta chain) is from a study of T-cell memory formation after mild COVID-19. Across the whole study: TCR clusters showed largely donor specificity. Notes on the study in general: Contracting CD4+ clones sat mainly in CM and EM; CD8+ in EMRA.

Germline CDR1 is LGHNA and CDR2 is YNFKEQ. The V end lost 0 bases, the J end lost 4 bases, and 12 bases lay between the germline ends. There are 15 residues in the CDR3. Points on this clonotype: The antigen remains undetermined.

A single record per CDR3 protein comes from TCRdb applying MiXCR to the 5' RACE reads. The repertoire has just under 350,000 distinct CDR3 sequences, around 13% of them found once; the top ten carry about a fifth. This TCR derives from a young man who had mild COVID-19 (a few samples of this study predate the infection). Cell type and time point are not known. What was sequenced was PBMCs or a T cell subset sorted from them (not recorded which). The chain couples TRBV4-2 to TRBJ1-2; unclear D gene. The CDR3 protein is CASSQETRASYGYTF. The CDR3, as DNA: TGTGCCAGCAGCCAAGAAACCCGGGCTTCCTATGGCTACACCTTC.